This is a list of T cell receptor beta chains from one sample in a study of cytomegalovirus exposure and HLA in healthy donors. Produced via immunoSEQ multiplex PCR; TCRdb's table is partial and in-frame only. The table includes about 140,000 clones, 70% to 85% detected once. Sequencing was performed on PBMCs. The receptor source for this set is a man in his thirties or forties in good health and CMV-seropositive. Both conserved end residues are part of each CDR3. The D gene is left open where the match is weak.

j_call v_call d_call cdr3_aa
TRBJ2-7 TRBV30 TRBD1 CAWSGLRGRPDIQYF
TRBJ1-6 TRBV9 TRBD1 CASRGTVDGVSPLHF
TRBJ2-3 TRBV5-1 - CASSLGGFSTDTQYF
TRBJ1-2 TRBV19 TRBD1 CASTPGQGAGGYTF
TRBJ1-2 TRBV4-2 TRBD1 CASSQTGAGSYGYTF
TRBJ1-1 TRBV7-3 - CASRDWEAFF
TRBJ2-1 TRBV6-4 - CASAWGVASYNEQFF
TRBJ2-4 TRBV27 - CASSFGGGLKLAKNIQYF
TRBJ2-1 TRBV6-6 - CASSNMNRVGEQFF
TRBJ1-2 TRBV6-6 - CASSYLGTGNYGYTF
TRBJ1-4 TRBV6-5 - CASRSPGDEKLFF
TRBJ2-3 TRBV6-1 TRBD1 CASSGYRDRVTDTQYF
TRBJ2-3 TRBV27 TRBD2 CASSLHRPLAGVADTQYF
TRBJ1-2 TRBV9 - CASSFTGFGYTF
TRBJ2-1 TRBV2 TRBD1 CAMSLGTVYNEQFF
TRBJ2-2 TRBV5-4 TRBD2 CASSLVTSRTGELFF
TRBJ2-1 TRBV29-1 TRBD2 CSAEGTSGRYNEQFF
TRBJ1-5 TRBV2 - CASSEGRAQPQHF
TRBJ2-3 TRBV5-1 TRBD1 CASTDRGRPTDTQYF
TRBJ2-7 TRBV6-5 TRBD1 CASSPERDRGHEQYF
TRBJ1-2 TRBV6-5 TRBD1 CASRGTVYGYTF
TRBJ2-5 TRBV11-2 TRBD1 CASSSSGQGETQYF
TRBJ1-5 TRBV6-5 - CASSEGGGGQPQHF
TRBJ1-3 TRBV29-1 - CSVEVYLYSGNTIYF